The clone carrying this TCR beta chain was found a few times. Its cognate antigen is unknown. V shed 4 bases and J 4 bases; nucleotides not matched to a gene: 9. The CDR3 extends over 15 amino acids. The V gene's germline CDR1 is SEHNR and CDR2 FQNEAQ (reference sequence). Researchers used 5'RACE with constant-segment primers to make TCR alpha and TCR beta cDNA libraries that carry sample barcodes and UMIs. TCRdb ran MiXCR on the 5' RACE reads and lists one entry per CDR3 protein. The table includes roughly 450,000 distinct CDR3 sequences, about a sixth detected once. The data were taken from a study of T-cell memory formation after mild COVID-19. Looking at the study overall: TCR clusters showed largely donor specificity.

Study-wide results and limits: Contracting CD8+ clones were enriched in EMRA, CD4+ mainly in CM and EM. Clones that contracted from day 15 to 85 were balanced CD4/CD8, while later expanders leaned CD4+.

J is TRBJ1-2 and V is TRBV7-9; TRBD1 aligns across 7 bases. Material for sequencing was PBMCs or a T cell subset sorted from them (not recorded which). The TCR sequence derives from a man between 18 and 29 years old who had mild COVID-19 (a few samples of this study predate the infection). Cell type and time point are not known. The CDR3 coding sequence is TGTGCCAGCAGCTACGGGGACAGTCCCATCTATGGCTACACCTTC. It translates to CASSYGDSPIYGYTF.